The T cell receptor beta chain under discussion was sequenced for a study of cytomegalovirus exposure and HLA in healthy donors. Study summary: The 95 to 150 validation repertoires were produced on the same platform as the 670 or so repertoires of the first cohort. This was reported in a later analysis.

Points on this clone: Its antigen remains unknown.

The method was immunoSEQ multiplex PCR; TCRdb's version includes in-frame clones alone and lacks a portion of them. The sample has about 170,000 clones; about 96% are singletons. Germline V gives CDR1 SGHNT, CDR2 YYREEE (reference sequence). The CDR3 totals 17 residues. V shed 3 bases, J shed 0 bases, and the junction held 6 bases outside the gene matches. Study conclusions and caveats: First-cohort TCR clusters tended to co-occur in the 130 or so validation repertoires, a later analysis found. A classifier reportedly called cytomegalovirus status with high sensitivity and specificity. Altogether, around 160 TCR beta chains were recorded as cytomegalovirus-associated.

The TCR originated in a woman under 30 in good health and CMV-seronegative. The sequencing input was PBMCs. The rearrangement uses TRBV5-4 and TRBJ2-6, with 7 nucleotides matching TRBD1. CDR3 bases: TGTGCCAGCAGCTCCCGACAGGGCCTCTCTGGGGCCAACGTCCTGACTTTC. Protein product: CASSSRQGLSGANVLTF.